Sequencing of this TCR beta chain was carried out in a study of tumor-infiltrating lymphocytes in primary liver carcinoma (dated by TCRdb to about 2017). For the study in its entirety: The five patients, three men and two women aged 30 to 69 years, had hepatocellular carcinoma (four) or combined HCC and intrahepatic cholangiocarcinoma (one). For each liver tumor, the study sampled five regions along with adjacent normal tissue and blood, and applied TCRbeta repertoire sequencing, expression microarrays and whole-exome sequencing. Tumors of the five patients were stage T1-T3 N0M0 with maximum diameters of roughly 4.2 to 10 cm. To link TCRbeta repertoire diversity to the local molecular phenotype, the approximately 23 tumor region samples were profiled with Agilent mRNA microarrays. Repertoires from technical replicates were highly reproducible, with mean shared-clone rates about 0.88 and correlation coefficients above 0.98. A total of 35 or so specimens from 5 patients went through TCRbeta repertoire sequencing, namely 25 tumor regions, 5 adjacent noncancerous liver tissues and 5 peripheral blood samples. Roughly 3.5 to 7.5 million productive TCRbeta reads were obtained per sample, and no significant difference in read depth was found between tissue types.

Without any cell sorting, total RNA and DNA were co-extracted from approximately 20-30 mg of bulk tissue using the AllPrep DNA/RNA mini kit. Five patients with histopathologically diagnosed primary liver carcinoma underwent surgical resection in China between November 2015 and March 2016. Patients had chronic HBV infection and were treatment-naive at sampling. Each tumor was sampled at five spatially separated regions: the tumor centre plus the superior, inferior, left-lateral and right-lateral poles. According to histology, viable tumor cells made up more than 80% of every tumor sample. Pieces of fresh tumor and adjacent tissue were cut in half, with one half kept in RNAlater at -80 degrees C and the other half sent for histology. Starting from approximately 460 ng total RNA, TCRbeta-specific cDNA was produced by reverse transcription with a constant-region primer and ProtoScript II reverse transcriptase. Three nested multiplex PCR rounds, following a slightly modified ARM-PCR procedure, were used to build the TCRbeta libraries. The first two PCR rounds used multiplex TRBV1-TRBV30 forward primers with a Cbeta reverse primer, each for 10 cycles. A final 25-cycle PCR with Deep VentR polymerase added sample barcodes and Illumina adapters. Before sequencing, amplicons between 200 and 500 bp were purified from gel using a QIAquick gel extraction kit. An Illumina HiSeq 2500 was used to sequence the TCRbeta amplicons with 250-bp paired-end reads. The authors processed their data as follows. Quality trimming of reads was performed with Trimmomatic v0.33, and paired reads were merged with FLASH v1.2.11 so that full CDR3 sequences could be recovered. MiGEC v1.2.1b assigned V, D and J germline segments to the rearranged TCRbeta sequences. VDJtools v1.0.0 computed clonotype statistics and Shannon-Wiener diversity indices. To cut down on sampling bias, every analysis after diversity analysis relied on just the 250 most abundant clonotypes from each sample. The public reads were run again by TCRdb, first through fastp at Q25 and then through MiXCR, and only productive beta chains were kept. Rows are combined by CDR3 protein, so each entry shows the most common genes and DNA. TCRdb assigned the V and J calls; the authors' analysis was not used. Here the sample has about 110,000 distinct CDR3 sequences; roughly 80% occur a single time. In total, the top ten clones hold roughly a fifth of the sample.

As concerns this clonotype: The antigen this receptor binds is unknown. An end of the junction differs from the germline gene, which may be a read error.

What the authors observed across the whole study: The top 250 clones accounted for a significantly greater share of the repertoire in tumors than in blood (p = 0.039). The study included only four to six patients, and the authors note findings should be validated in a larger study. Pairs of tumor regions showed greater repertoire overlap (mean 36%) than tumor-adjacent pairs (roughly 17%) or tumor-blood pairs (approximately 15%), which is consistent with antigen-driven expansion. Bulk unsorted samples precluded comparing CD4+ and CD8+ T cell repertoires. Because sequencing covered only the TCR beta chain and unpaired alpha chains were not captured, true repertoire diversity is likely underestimated. Only about 7-25% of top clones were found in all five regions of a tumor, suggesting spatial heterogeneity of tumor-infiltrating T cells.

Measured from the cysteine to the phenylalanine, the CDR3 is 14 residues long. Only the CDR3 DNA is retained, 42 bases long and in frame from the first base. Per the germline V gene (reference sequence), SGHNT is the CDR1 and YYREEE is the CDR2. Sequenced: liver tumor tissue from sampling region 3. Interpreted using the paper, the cell subset or site label stands for: tumor region T3, left-lateral pole. This TCR was sampled from a man aged 35 to 55 with primary liver carcinoma and hepatitis B virus infection. The rearrangement combines TRBV5-4 with TRBJ2-7, and perhaps TRBD2 as D gene, on 5 matching bases. In nucleotide form, the sequence is TGTGCCAGCGGCGAGGCGGACTGGGCCCCCGAGCAATACTTC. It encodes CASGEADWAPEQYF.